A selection of T cell receptor beta chains follows, all from one sample in a study of T-cell reconstitution after alpha-beta-depleted transplantation in children. TCRdb fed the PCR reads into MiXCR, producing one record per CDR3 protein. The sample has approximately 520,000 distinct CDR3 sequences, 30% to 35% seen once; the top ten hold around 2.5%. The sequencing here drew on PBMCs from the stem cell graft donor, taken from the stem cell graft. Every receptor here comes from a human donor who donated a stem cell graft to a child with aplastic anemia. Both conserved end residues are trimmed from each CDR3.

>TRBJ1-2|TRBV24-1
ATSDSGQGAYGYT
>TRBJ2-3|TRBV7-8
ASSPLAAGGADTQY
>TRBJ2-3|TRBV7-2
ASSLTSGRVDTQY
>TRBJ1-1|TRBV12-3/TRBV12-4
ASSSPGQGANTEAF
>TRBJ1-2|TRBV5-5
ASSLERGGYT
>TRBJ1-4|TRBV7-2
ASSLALGQSSATNEKLF
>TRBJ2-2|TRBV20-1
SAHPLSGGNTGELF
>TRBJ2-2|TRBV29-1
SVVSRNPGELF
>TRBJ2-7|TRBV6-5
ATTGRSYEQY
>TRBJ2-5|TRBV28
ASSSWGGGNSQETQY